This TCR beta chain came from a study of shared clonotypes between healthy human individuals. Study conclusions and caveats: Among several donors, roughly 5% of naive CD4 clonotypes were found in common. The authors sampled blood alone, and tissue repertoires likely differ. Clonotypes which were not shared had lower generation probabilities than clonotypes that all four donors shared. Relative to memory subsets, naive subsets generally showed larger estimated richness.

Trimming stripped 5 bases from V and 8 bases from J, with 10 bases between. The CDR3 sequence is 12 residues long. From germline, CDR1 is LGHNA and CDR2 YNFKEQ. As concerns this clone: Its target is not known.

The table came from immunoSEQ multiplex PCR; TCRdb's copy has only in-frame clones and leaves some out. The sample holds fewer than 400,000 clones, 74% seen once. V usage is TRBV4-2 and J usage is TRBJ2-4; D is undetermined. Sequencing was done on a sample of memory CD4+ T cells sorted from blood. Subset described: CD45RA-negative fraction. This TCR was sampled from a man aged 25-45 years in good health. The CDR3: CASSSRRDIQYF. The CDR3 nucleotides read TGTGCCAGCAGCTCCCGCCGGGACATTCAGTACTTC.